The 23 T cell receptor beta chains below were found in one sample sequenced in a study of control samples from healthy donors and cancer patients. The protocol was immunoSEQ multiplex PCR, while the TCRdb copy is restricted to in-frame clones and leaves out a portion. The repertoire has 400,000 to 450,000 clones, 75% to 95% of them found once; the top ten carry more than 6%. Material for sequencing was PBMCs. The receptors come from a man in his forties with head and neck cancer.

The chain has TRBV11-2 and TRBJ2-5, with TRBD2 matching over 10 bases. The CDR3 sequence is 14 residues long. Germline V gives CDR1 SGHAT, CDR2 FQNNGV. The V segment lost 7 bases and the J segment 5 bases; nucleotides outside the gene matches: 7. The CDR3 nucleotides are TGTGCCAGCACCCTTAGCGGGGGGACGGAGACCCAGTACTTC. Encoded protein: CASTLSGGTETQYF.

This chain connects TRBV11-3 to TRBJ1-3, with 8 bases that match TRBD1. This CDR3 region has 15 residues. V gave up 5 bases and J gave up 0 bases; unmatched junction bases: 3. Germline-derived CDR1 and CDR2 are SGHNT and YENEEA. CDR3: CASSLTGGSGNTIYF. The DNA of the CDR3 is TGTGCCAGCAGCCTTACAGGGGGCTCTGGAAACACCATATATTTT.

The chain has TRBV7-2 and TRBJ2-2; 7 nucleotides align to TRBD1. This CDR3 has 15 amino acids. V dropped 4 bases and J dropped 2; count of bases not matched to a gene: 4. The germline V gene has CDR1 SGHTA and CDR2 FQGNSA. This CDR3 is CASSYRDRNTGELFF. The CDR3 bases are TGTGCCAGCAGCTACCGGGACAGAAACACCGGGGAGCTGTTTTTT.

The chain recombines TRBV2 with TRBJ1-4; D gene ambiguous. Germline-derived CDR1 and CDR2 are SNHLY and FYNNEI. The CDR3 length is 14 residues. Trimming left V 7 bases short and J 4 bases short, with 13 bases between. CDR3 nucleotides: TGTGCCAGCACGGTCAGGCAGCTTAATGAAAAACTGTTTTTT. Its translation: CASTVRQLNEKLFF.

DNA of the CDR3: TGCAGCGTCCCGACAGGGGGGGACGAAAAACTGTTTTTT. Protein sequence: CSVPTGGDEKLFF. The chain uses TRBV29-1 and TRBJ1-4, with 9 bases aligning to TRBD1. Germline V gives CDR1 SQVTM, CDR2 ANQGSEA. The CDR3 extends over 13 amino acids. J lost 8 bases, V lost 6 bases, and 7 bases had no gene match. Full variable domain (rest looked up from reference TRBV29-1 and TRBJ1-4): SAVISQKPSRDICQRGTSLTIQCQVDSQVTMMFWYRQQPGQSLTLIATANQGSEATYESGFVIDKFPISRPNLTFSTLTVSNMSPEDSSIYLCSVPTGGDEKLFFGSGTQLSVL.

CDR3 sequence reads: CASSQARSGSQPQHF. Written as DNA, the CDR3 is TGTGCCAGCAGCCAAGCTAGGTCAGGGTCTCAGCCCCAGCATTTT. The chain employs TRBV3-1 (or the pseudogene TRBV3-2) and TRBJ1-5, with a possible D match to TRBD1 (5 bases). The CDR3 consists of 15 residues. Germline CDR1 LGHDT, CDR2 YNNKEL (reference sequence). The V gene lost 1 base and the J gene lost 6 bases, with 13 bases spanning the gap.

This chain links TRBV29-1 with TRBJ1-1; D gene uncertain. The length of the CDR3 is 11 residues. Per the germline V gene, CDR1 is SQVTM and CDR2 is ANQGSEA. The V and J ends lost 6 bases and 6 bases respectively, with 11 bases between them. The CDR3 reads CSVPGRAEAFF. Written as DNA, the CDR3 is TGCAGCGTACCGGGAAGGGCTGAAGCTTTCTTT. Supplemented by reference TRBV29-1 and TRBJ1-1, the full variable domain reads SAVISQKPSRDICQRGTSLTIQCQVDSQVTMMFWYRQQPGQSLTLIATANQGSEATYESGFVIDKFPISRPNLTFSTLTVSNMSPEDSSIYLCSVPGRAEAFFGQGTRLTVV.

Worth noting for this clone: Other DNA sequences in this sample translate to the same CDR3. This chain joins TRBV30 and TRBJ1-5; D gene unclear. V lost 1 base and J lost 4, with 8 bases in between. The CDR3 runs 13 residues. The germline gives CDR1 GTSNPN, CDR2 SVGIG (reference sequence). CDR3 sequence reads: CAWSGGGNQPQHF. CDR3 coding DNA: TGTGCCTGGAGTGGGGGAGGGAATCAGCCCCAGCATTTT.

This sequence joins TRBV6-2 or TRBV6-3 and TRBJ2-1, with 7 positions matching TRBD2. J lost 0 bases, V lost 6 bases, and 17 bases had no gene match. The CDR3 has 19 amino acids. Germline V gives CDR1 MNHEY, CDR2 SVGEGT. This chain's CDR3 is CASSSGGRAAGGSYNEQFF. CDR3 DNA: TGTGCCAGCAGCTCTGGGGGGAGGGCCGCTGGGGGCTCCTACAATGAGCAGTTCTTC.

The chain uses TRBV18 and TRBJ2-1; 9 bases align to TRBD1. CDR3 length equals 15 residues. The germline gives CDR1 KGHSH, CDR2 LQKENI. The V and J ends lost 6 bases and 6 bases, in that order; junction bases with no gene match: 9. CDR3 bases: TGTGCCAGCTCCCAACTGGGGACAGGGCCCAATGAGCAGTTCTTC. As protein: CASSQLGTGPNEQFF.

Only one count was recorded for this clone. The gene calls are TRBV5-1 and TRBJ1-6, with D possibly being TRBD1 (5 bases). This CDR3 contains 15 residues. V lost 1 base to trimming and J lost 6 bases, with 11 bases between them. Germline CDR1 is SGHRS and CDR2 is YFSETQ. This CDR3 is CASSLTRTSNSPLHF. In DNA form, the CDR3 reads TGCGCCAGCAGCTTGACGAGGACATCTAATTCACCCCTCCACTTT.

This chain uses TRBV2 with TRBJ2-3, with TRBD2 matching over 10 bases. The J segment lost 7 bases and the V segment lost 4 bases, leaving 11 bases of the junction unmatched. Germline V gives CDR1 SNHLY, CDR2 FYNNEI. The CDR3 spans 16 residues. This CDR3 reads CASSGTRAGGGNTQYF. Here the CDR3 DNA reads TGTGCCAGCAGTGGAACCCGAGCGGGAGGGGGAAATACGCAGTATTTT.

The V call is TRBV28, the J call TRBJ2-3, with D possibly being TRBD2 (6 bases). V lost 3 bases and J lost 0, with 10 bases in between. This CDR3 is built from 15 residues. CDR1 and CDR2 from the germline V gene are MDHEN and SYDVKM. CDR3 in DNA: TGTGCCAGCAGTTTTGGTGCGGGAAGCACAGATACGCAGTATTTT. The encoded protein is CASSFGAGSTDTQYF.

This chain uses TRBV10-3 with TRBJ2-7; D not resolved. The germline CDR1 and CDR2 sequences are ENHRY and SYGVKD. The CDR3 consists of 11 residues. Trimming left V 3 bases short and J 6 bases short, with 6 bases between. DNA of the CDR3: TGTGCCATCAGTGACACCATCGAGCAGTACTTC. Translation gives CAISDTIEQYF.

The chain is built from TRBV7-9 and TRBJ2-3; 8 bases line up with TRBD2. Germline assignment: CDR1 SEHNR and CDR2 FQNEAQ (reference sequence). J gave up 0 bases and V 3 bases, and 2 bases lay outside the gene matches. The CDR3 contains 15 residues. The CDR3 DNA follows: TGTGCCAGCAGCTTCGGGGGGGCTAGCACAGATACGCAGTATTTT. Translation gives CASSFGGASTDTQYF.

This sequence joins TRBV27 and TRBJ2-7; possibly TRBD2 for D (6 bases). The ends were cut back, 3 bases at V and 4 bases at J, with 13 bases in the middle. Germline loops: CDR1 MNHEY, CDR2 SMNVEV (reference sequence). CDR3 length: 14 amino acids. The CDR3 DNA follows: TGTGCCAGCAGTTTCGAGGGAGGAATATACGAGCAGTACTTC. Translating gives CASSFEGGIYEQYF.

V gene TRBV19 combines with J gene TRBJ2-3; possible D gene TRBD2, 7 bases. V lost 8 bases to trimming and J lost 2 bases, with 20 bases between them. CDR1 is LNHDA, CDR2 SQIVND, per germline (reference sequence). The CDR3 sequence is 16 residues long. The DNA of the CDR3 is TGTGCCAGTTCTGGGGGGGCCGCTTACGACACAGATACGCAGTATTTT. Translation gives CASSGGAAYDTDTQYF.

This sequence joins TRBV5-1 and TRBJ2-7; 7 bases fit TRBD2. The CDR3 covers 15 residues. V lost 0 bases and J lost 5; bases outside the gene matches: 8. The germline V gene has CDR1 SGHRS and CDR2 YFSETQ. CDR3 region: CASSLESGIPNEQYF. For the CDR3, the DNA is TGCGCCAGCAGCTTGGAAAGCGGGATCCCCAACGAGCAGTACTTC.

The chain employs TRBV3-1 (or the pseudogene TRBV3-2) and TRBJ2-3, with 11 nucleotides matching TRBD2. The length of the CDR3 is 16 residues. The ends lost 3 bases at V and 7 bases at J; junction bases unmatched: 9. CDR1 and CDR2 from the germline V gene are LGHDT and YNNKEL (reference sequence). As DNA, the CDR3 is TGTGCCAGCAGCCAGGGGGGACTAGCGGCCATTAATACGCAGTATTTT. Protein sequence: CASSQGGLAAINTQYF.

The chain combines TRBV4-2 with TRBJ2-5; TRBD1 might be the D (6 bases). Deletions cut 4 bases from V and 3 bases from J, with 15 bases between. The germline V gene has CDR1 LGHNA and CDR2 YNFKEQ. The CDR3 has 15 residues. The CDR3 region is CASSRSGTQKETQYF. The CDR3 bases are TGTGCCAGCAGCCGTTCCGGGACACAAAAAGAGACCCAGTACTTC.

This chain connects TRBV18 to TRBJ2-7, with a possible D match to TRBD2 (6 bases). This CDR3 has 12 residues. The V end was cut by 4 bases, the J end by 7 bases, with 11 bases between. Germline V gene lookup returns CDR1 KGHSH and CDR2 LQKENI. The CDR3 region has the DNA TGTGCCAGCTCACTGGAGGGGTGGGAGCAGTACTTC. This gives the protein CASSLEGWEQYF.

The chain joins TRBV9 to TRBJ2-2, with no clear D. Germline assignment: CDR1 SGDLS and CDR2 YYNGEE. Trimming shortened V by 0 bases and J by 4 bases, and 10 bases separated the two germline ends. The CDR3 runs 15 residues. CDR3 sequence: CASSVVATFTGELFF. CDR3 coding DNA: TGTGCCAGCAGCGTAGTAGCAACTTTCACCGGGGAGCTGTTTTTT.

The gene calls are TRBV12-3 or TRBV12-4 and TRBJ1-5; D may be TRBD1 (6 bases). Trimming left V 6 bases short and J 7 bases short, with 13 bases between. This CDR3 contains 13 residues. The CDR3 nucleotides read TGTGCCAGCAGGATGAACAGGGAGCAGCCCCAGCATTTT. Translating it yields CASRMNREQPQHF.